A selection of T cell receptor beta chains follows, all from one sample in a study of cytotoxic CD8 clonotypes in ibrutinib-treated CLL. Using immunoSEQ multiplex PCR, the repertoire was profiled, and TCRdb retains in-frame clones only, with some absent. Altogether tens of thousands of clones are present, 65% to 70% being singletons, with the ten largest covering 5.5% to 7%. The starting material was PBMCs, obtained at disease progression, from a patient treated with ibrutinib. The origin of the receptors is a human donor with chronic lymphocytic leukemia. CDR3s include the opening cysteine and the closing phenylalanine or tryptophan. A D gene is named only where the DNA matches it firmly. Not every row has a clone size; where given, it reads once, few, many or a size class.

v_call: TRBV4-1; clone_size: .; d_call: TRBD1; j_call: TRBJ2-3; cdr3_nt: TGCGCCAGCAGCCAAGATTTGCAGGGGGCGCGTCGTACAGATACGCAGTATTTT; cdr3_aa: CASSQDLQGARRTDTQYF
v_call: TRBV30; clone_size: .; d_call: TRBD1; j_call: TRBJ1-5; cdr3_nt: TGTGCCTGGAGTCGACAGGGAATAGGCAATCAGCCCCAGCATTTT; cdr3_aa: CAWSRQGIGNQPQHF
v_call: TRBV2; clone_size: .; d_call: .; j_call: TRBJ1-1; cdr3_nt: TGTGCCAGAACCCAGGGGCGCGAGGGTGAAGCTTTCTTT; cdr3_aa: CARTQGREGEAFF
v_call: TRBV19; clone_size: few; d_call: .; j_call: TRBJ1-6; cdr3_nt: TGTGCCAGTAGTACCCATATGGTCCTTGATTCACCCCTCCACTTT; cdr3_aa: CASSTHMVLDSPLHF
v_call: TRBV7-9; clone_size: medium-sized; d_call: .; j_call: TRBJ2-7; cdr3_nt: TGTGCCAGCAGCTTAGACACCTACGAGCAGTACTTC; cdr3_aa: CASSLDTYEQYF
v_call: TRBV30; clone_size: .; d_call: .; j_call: TRBJ2-7; cdr3_nt: TGTGCCTGGGACAGGAGCTCCTACGAGCAGTACTTC; cdr3_aa: CAWDRSSYEQYF
v_call: TRBV19; clone_size: .; d_call: .; j_call: TRBJ1-5; cdr3_nt: TGTGCCAGTAGTCCCCCCGGCAGGGGTCAGCCCCAGCATTTT; cdr3_aa: CASSPPGRGQPQHF
v_call: TRBV7-9; clone_size: .; d_call: .; j_call: TRBJ1-1; cdr3_nt: TGTGCCAGCAGCTTATCGGGGAAAATGAACACTGAAGCTTTCTTT; cdr3_aa: CASSLSGKMNTEAFF
v_call: TRBV7-2; clone_size: .; d_call: TRBD2; j_call: TRBJ2-2; cdr3_nt: TGTGCCAGCAGCTCTATAGCGGGGGCGACCGGGGAGCTGTTTTTT; cdr3_aa: CASSSIAGATGELFF
v_call: TRBV10-3; clone_size: .; d_call: .; j_call: TRBJ2-2; cdr3_nt: TGTGCCATCAGTGCTAATTTGGGGGAGCTGTTTTTT; cdr3_aa: CAISANLGELFF